A single sample gave rise to the 29 T cell receptor beta chains below, sequenced in a study of tissue T cells after allogeneic stem cell transplantation. The table came from immunoSEQ multiplex PCR; TCRdb's copy has only in-frame clones and leaves some out. The sample includes around 620 clones, 45% to 50% of them seen just once. The sequencing used duodenal tissue, collected at autopsy. The receptor source for this set is a female patient between 35 and 69 years old with steroid-refractory graft-versus-host disease after an allogeneic stem cell transplant. A subset of T cells may come from the graft donor.

This clone is large within its sample. The V and J genes are TRBV5-5 and TRBJ1-2; 7 bases match TRBD1. This CDR3 has 13 amino acids. Germline CDR1 SGHKS, CDR2 YYEKEE (reference sequence). Trimming at V came to 0 bases and at J to 4 bases, leaving 0 bases not matched to a gene. This CDR3 reads CASSLGTGYGYTF. The CDR3 DNA follows: TGTGCCAGCAGCTTGGGGACAGGCTATGGCTACACCTTC.

This clone was observed once. The genes are TRBV6-5 and TRBJ1-4; D remains unclear. Germline V lookup: CDR1 MNHEY, CDR2 SVGAGI. V dropped 7 bases and J dropped 7 bases, with 13 bases sitting between them. The length of the CDR3 is 13 residues. Here the CDR3 reads CASNIRLGEKLFF. The CDR3 DNA is TGTGCCAGCAATATTAGACTGGGTGAAAAACTGTTTTTT.

The rearrangement joins TRBV11-2 to TRBJ2-1; 7 bases match TRBD1. Trimming at V came to 6 bases and at J to 0 bases, leaving 8 bases not matched to a gene. Germline V gives CDR1 SGHAT, CDR2 FQNNGV. The length of the CDR3 is 16 residues. This CDR3 reads CASRGPGQSSYNEQFF. In nucleotides, the CDR3 is TGTGCCAGCAGGGGCCCGGGACAGAGCTCCTACAATGAGCAGTTCTTC. Full variable domain (missing parts from reference TRBV11-2 and TRBJ2-1): EAGVAQSPRYKIIEKRQSVAFWCNPISGHATLYWYQQILGQGPKLLIQFQNNGVVDDSQLPKDRFSAERLKGVDSTLKIQPAKLEDSAVYLCASRGPGQSSYNEQFFGPGTRLTVL.

This clone has a handful of counts. V and J are TRBV11-2 and TRBJ1-2; D is unresolved. Germline V gene lookup returns CDR1 SGHAT and CDR2 FQNNGV. This CDR3 is built from 14 residues. V was cut by 3 bases and J by 0 bases, with 8 bases left in between. This CDR3 reads CASSFQYSNYGYTF. In DNA form, the CDR3 reads TGTGCCAGCAGCTTTCAGTATTCTAACTATGGCTACACCTTC.

In its sample, this clone is hyperexpanded. The chain couples TRBV28 to TRBJ2-7; TRBD2 aligns across 13 bases. With V trimmed by 3 bases and J by 7 bases, 3 bases remained unmatched. From germline, CDR1 is MDHEN and CDR2 SYDVKM. This CDR3 has 14 amino acids. For the CDR3, the DNA is TGTGCCAGCAGTTTGGGACTAGCGGGGATGGAGCAGTACTTC. As protein: CASSLGLAGMEQYF.

This clone has a single count. The chain has TRBV28 and TRBJ2-2; possibly TRBD1 for D (6 bases). Trimming took 6 bases from V and 0 from J, leaving 11 bases between them. Germline CDR1 MDHEN, CDR2 SYDVKM. This CDR3 is built from 15 residues. The CDR3 DNA sequence: TGTGCCAGCAGGTCTTGGACAGCGAACACCGGGGAGCTGTTTTTT. This sequence encodes CASRSWTANTGELFF.

J is TRBJ2-3 and V is TRBV9; 10 bases line up with TRBD2. The CDR3 runs 14 residues. V trimming: 2 bases; J trimming: 5 bases; junction bases outside the gene matches: 2. The germline V gene has CDR1 SGDLS and CDR2 YYNGEE. CDR3 DNA: TGTGCCAGCAGCGTTAGCGGGAGGAGAGATACGCAGTATTTT. Its translation is CASSVSGRRDTQYF.

The rearrangement uses TRBV6-5 and TRBJ1-2; 9 bases agree with TRBD1. In germline, CDR1 is MNHEY, CDR2 SVGAGI. This CDR3 has 14 amino acids. The junction had 6 bases not matched to a gene; V was cut back by 6 bases and J by 4 bases. The DNA for the CDR3 is TGTGCCAGCAGATGGACAGGGGTGGGCTATGGCTACACCTTC. Translation gives CASRWTGVGYGYTF.

The chain employs TRBV27 and TRBJ1-1, with D unclear. Germline V gene sequence: CDR1 MNHEY, CDR2 SMNVEV (reference sequence). The CDR3 consists of 12 residues. Deletions cut 4 bases from V and 2 bases from J, with 5 bases between. Here the CDR3 DNA reads TGTGCCAGCAGTTCGATAAACACTGAAGCTTTCTTT. As protein: CASSSINTEAFF.

This clone was seen more than once but under ten times. V is TRBV11-1 and J is TRBJ1-1; tentative D call: TRBD1 (6 bases). V was clipped by 3 bases and J by 6 bases, with 11 bases between them. Looked up from germline, CDR1 is SGHAT and CDR2 is FQDESV (reference sequence). The CDR3 is 13 residues long. The CDR3 coding sequence is TGTGCCAGCAGCTTCACCAGGGGCGCTGAAGCTTTCTTT. This gives the protein CASSFTRGAEAFF.

The CDR3 DNA is TGTGCCAGCAGCCCCGGGACACTCTCTGGAAACACCATATATTTT. Translating it yields CASSPGTLSGNTIYF. The V gene is TRBV7-8, the J gene TRBJ1-3, with TRBD1 as a possible D gene (6 bases). Trimming cost V 5 bases and J 0 bases, with 11 bases left between them. This CDR3 region has 15 residues. Germline assignment: CDR1 SGHVS and CDR2 FQNEAQ. The full variable domain, its missing parts supplied by reference TRBV7-8 and TRBJ1-3, is GAGVSQSPRYKVAKRGQDVALRCDPISGHVSLFWYQQALGQGPEFLTYFQNEAQLDKSGLPSDRFFAERPEGSVSTLKIQRTQQEDSAVYLCASSPGTLSGNTIYFGEGSWLTVV.

Within the sample, this clone is large. The chain is built from TRBV23-1 and TRBJ1-6; D gene unclear. TRBV23-1 qualifies as an ORF whose function is uncertain. This CDR3 is built from 16 residues. V lost 0 bases and J lost 0, with 6 bases in between. The CDR3: CASSQSACSYNSPLHF. CDR3 bases: TGCGCCAGCAGTCAATCGGCGTGCTCCTATAATTCACCCCTCCACTTT.

The chain recombines TRBV4-1 with TRBJ1-4, with TRBD1 identical over 7 bases. Germline-derived CDR1 and CDR2 are MGHRA and YSYEKL. V dropped 6 bases and J dropped 8; count of bases not matched to a gene: 12. The CDR3 runs 15 residues. CDR3: CASSYIQGRAEKLFF. The DNA for the CDR3 is TGCGCCAGCAGTTATATACAGGGGCGAGCGGAAAAACTGTTTTTT.

By share, this clone counts as hyperexpanded. The V gene is TRBV5-1, the J gene TRBJ2-1, with a tentative D call TRBD1 (6 bases). CDR3 size: 15 residues. CDR1 is SGHRS and CDR2 is YFSETQ in the germline V gene. The V gene lost 4 bases and the J gene lost 0 bases, with 11 bases spanning the gap. As DNA, the CDR3 is TGCGCCAGCAGCAAACAGGGTAGCTCCTACAATGAGCAGTTCTTC. It translates to CASSKQGSSYNEQFF.

The chain combines TRBV27 with TRBJ1-2; D is possibly TRBD1 (6 bases). The V gene's germline CDR1 is MNHEY and CDR2 SMNVEV (reference sequence). This CDR3 comprises 13 residues. The V end lost 6 bases, the J end lost 4 bases, and 12 bases lay between the germline ends. For the CDR3, the DNA is TGTGCCAGCAGGCGGGCGGGGGCCTATGGCTACACCTTC. Amino acid sequence: CASRRAGAYGYTF.

The CDR3 spells CASSLQGDHTEAFF. The CDR3 DNA reads TGTGCCAGCAGTTTACAGGGTGACCACACTGAAGCTTTCTTT. The rearrangement joins TRBV6-5 to TRBJ1-1; D possibly corresponds to TRBD1 (6 bases). The CDR3 is 14 amino acids. From germline, CDR1 is MNHEY and CDR2 SVGAGI. V dropped 4 bases and J dropped 3 bases, with 12 bases sitting between them.

The chain joins TRBV2 to TRBJ2-1; D may be TRBD2 (6 bases). The CDR3 consists of 13 residues. The V and J ends lost 8 bases and 0 bases respectively, with 8 bases between them. The germline V gene encodes CDR1 SNHLY and CDR2 FYNNEI. In nucleotides, the CDR3 is TGTGCCAGCCGGGGAGGCTCCTACAATGAGCAGTTCTTC. Protein: CASRGGSYNEQFF.

The rearrangement links TRBV5-1 to TRBJ1-4; D remains unclear. The germline V and J ends were trimmed by 0 bases and 4 bases, with 7 bases remaining between them. The CDR3 is 14 amino acids. From germline, CDR1 is SGHRS and CDR2 YFSETQ. The DNA of the CDR3 is TGCGCCAGCAGCTTGGACGGGTTTAATGAAAAACTGTTTTTT. It yields the protein CASSLDGFNEKLFF.

The chain has TRBV7-2 and TRBJ2-7; D unresolved. CDR3 length equals 13 residues. Per the germline V gene, CDR1 is SGHTA and CDR2 is FQGNSA. With 1 base removed from V and 2 bases from J, the gap between germline ends came to 6 bases. CDR3 coding DNA: TGTGCCAGCAGCTTAGGGGTAGCCTACGAGCAGTACTTC. Its protein is CASSLGVAYEQYF.

This clone is large. The V call is TRBV7-3, the J call TRBJ2-5; maybe TRBD2 (6 bases). The ends were cut back, 3 bases at V and 5 bases at J, with 13 bases in the middle. This CDR3 has 14 residues. Germline CDR1 is SGHTA and CDR2 is FQGTGA. CDR3 protein: CASSLAGRRETQYF. The CDR3 region has the DNA TGTGCCAGCAGCTTGGCGGGGAGACGGGAGACCCAGTACTTC.

The chain joins TRBV5-4 to TRBJ2-7; possible D gene TRBD1, 6 bases. CDR1 SGHNT and CDR2 YYREEE come from the germline V gene (reference sequence). The V and J ends lost 4 bases and 1 base respectively, with 9 bases between them. There are 13 residues in the CDR3. The CDR3 here is CASSPDRSYEQYF. DNA of the CDR3: TGTGCCAGCAGCCCCGACAGGTCCTACGAGCAGTACTTC.

This clone has a single count. This chain uses TRBV7-6 with TRBJ1-5, with 8 bases aligning to TRBD1. CDR1 is SGHVS, CDR2 FNYEAQ, per germline. The CDR3 is 15 amino acids. The ends lost 1 base at V and 3 bases at J; junction bases unmatched: 2. The DNA of the CDR3 is TGTGCCAGCAGCTTAGGGACAGGGCACAATCAGCCCCAGCATTTT. Translated, it gives CASSLGTGHNQPQHF.

The chain recombines TRBV7-2 with TRBJ2-3; D might be TRBD2 (5 bases). The germline CDR1 and CDR2 sequences are SGHTA and FQGNSA. The CDR3 extends over 16 amino acids. Trimming cost V 6 bases and J 0 bases, with 16 bases left between them. The CDR3 loop is CASRRRPELSTDTQYF. CDR3 sequence (DNA): TGTGCCAGCAGAAGGAGGCCAGAGCTGAGCACAGATACGCAGTATTTT.

The chain combines TRBV23-1 with TRBJ1-5; the D is unclear. TRBV23-1 is noted as an ORF with a role that remains uncertain. Trimming left V 3 bases short and J 0 bases short, with 12 bases between. CDR3 length equals 16 residues. The CDR3 bases are TGCGCCAGCAGTCACCCTGGACGGTGTAGCAATCAGCCCCAGCATTTT. Its protein is CASSHPGRCSNQPQHF.

This chain connects TRBV3-1 (or the pseudogene TRBV3-2) to TRBJ2-7; 10 bases are shared with TRBD1. CDR3 length: 13 residues. J gave up 5 bases and V 10 bases, and 8 bases lay outside the gene matches. Germline assignment: CDR1 LGHDT and CDR2 YNNKEL (reference sequence). As DNA, the CDR3 is TGTGCCACCCGGACAGGGGGGGAAGACGAGCAGTACTTC. It translates to CATRTGGEDEQYF.

This sequence joins TRBV27 and TRBJ2-5, with unresolved D. Germline assignment: CDR1 MNHEY and CDR2 SMNVEV (reference sequence). This CDR3 is built from 13 residues. V dropped 6 bases and J dropped 0 bases, with 8 bases sitting between them. CDR3: CASRAWNQETQYF. The CDR3 DNA sequence: TGTGCCAGCAGAGCCTGGAACCAAGAGACCCAGTACTTC.

The chain carries TRBV18 and TRBJ1-1; TRBD1 is a possible D gene (6 bases). Trimming took 6 bases from V and 4 from J, leaving 15 bases between them. Germline assignment: CDR1 KGHSH and CDR2 LQKENI. The CDR3 runs to 14 residues. The chain's CDR3 is CASSPNRVSTEAFF. As DNA, the CDR3 is TGTGCCAGCTCCCCGAACAGGGTTAGCACTGAAGCTTTCTTT. Drawing the rest from reference TRBV18 and TRBJ1-1, the complete variable domain is NAGVMQNPRHLVRRRGQEARLRCSPMKGHSHVYWYRQLPEEGLKFMVYLQKENIIDESGMPKERFSAEFPKEGPSILRIQQVVRGDSAAYFCASSPNRVSTEAFFGQGTRLTVV.

The chain uses TRBV21-1 and TRBJ1-6; the table calls TRBD1, which could not be checked here. TRBV21-1 is assigned pseudogene status. The CDR3 spans 14 residues. Here the CDR3 DNA reads TGTGCCAGCAGCGAGGACAGGGTGGGTTCACCCCTCCACTTT. This encodes CASSEDRVGSPLHF.

The chain links TRBV9 to TRBJ1-5, with 9 bases matching TRBD1. The CDR3 contains 14 residues. Trimming removed 3 bases from V and 5 bases from J; junction bases left unmatched: 3. Per germline, CDR1 SGDLS and CDR2 YYNGEE. The CDR3 region has the DNA TGTGCCAGCAGCGGAACAGGGGGCGATCAGCCCCAGCATTTT. The encoded protein is CASSGTGGDQPQHF.